The 27 T cell receptor beta chains below were found in one sample sequenced in a study of Graves' ophthalmopathy and Graves' hyperthyroidism. Amplification of TCR beta CDR3 regions used RNA transcripts. An opening RT-PCR round employed HTBI primers and preceded a second-round multiplex PCR. TCRdb fed the multiplex PCR reads into MiXCR, producing one record per CDR3 protein. Seen here are about 500,000 distinct CDR3 sequences, approximately 15% observed once, and the top ten hold more than 8.5%. The sequenced sample was blood. The receptors were gathered from a woman in her thirties with Graves' ophthalmopathy.

The chain recombines TRBV6-5 with TRBJ2-7; D not resolved. Trimming stripped 0 bases from V and 0 bases from J, with 15 bases between. CDR1 is MNHEY and CDR2 is SVGAGI in the germline V gene. The CDR3 runs 17 residues. In DNA form, the CDR3 reads TGTGCCAGCAGTTACTCTCCGGGTGGCATATTCTCCTACGAGCAGTACTTC. It encodes CASSYSPGGIFSYEQYF.

J is TRBJ2-7 and V is TRBV9, with D possibly being TRBD2 (5 bases). CDR3 length: 14 residues. V lost 0 bases, J lost 3 bases, and 10 bases lay in between. In germline, CDR1 is SGDLS, CDR2 YYNGEE. For the CDR3, the DNA is TGTGCCAGCAGCGTAGCCCCGGGGAACTACGAGCAGTACTTC. Translated: CASSVAPGNYEQYF.

This clonotype was recorded at least ten times. The rearrangement uses TRBV6-1 and TRBJ2-5, with TRBD2 matching 8 bases. Trimming took 7 bases from V and 5 from J; bases not matched to a gene: 12. The V gene's germline CDR1 is MNHNS and CDR2 SASEGT. The CDR3 is made up of 15 amino acids. DNA for the CDR3: TGTGCCAGCACCCGGGGGGGCGGGCCCATGGAGACCCAGTACTTC. This gives the protein CASTRGGGPMETQYF.

This clonotype was observed at least ten times. This chain joins TRBV28 and TRBJ2-2; D is possibly TRBD1 (5 bases). Germline V gene sequence: CDR1 MDHEN, CDR2 SYDVKM. This CDR3 has 10 residues. Written as DNA, the CDR3 is TGTGCATCCAAGGACATGGAGCTGTTTTTT. Translating it yields CASKDMELFF.

This clonotype was detected ten times or more. This rearrangement joins TRBV7-2 to TRBJ2-7; TRBD1 or TRBD2 may be the D gene (6 bases each). V was pared by 6 bases and J by 0 bases, with 15 bases between. This CDR3 is 15 amino acids long. CDR1 and CDR2 (germline): SGHTA, FQGNSA. In nucleotides, the CDR3 is TGTGCCAGCAGGGAGGGGACAATGAGCTCCTACGAGCAGTACTTC. Translating gives CASREGTMSSYEQYF.

This clonotype was seen many times. V usage is TRBV6-1 and J usage is TRBJ2-7; no firm D call. The CDR3 length is 15 residues. V was clipped by 7 bases and J by 6 bases, with 22 bases between them. Per the germline V gene, CDR1 is MNHNS and CDR2 is SASEGT. This CDR3 reads CASTDPVVVFAEQYF. CDR3 DNA sequence: TGTGCCAGCACCGACCCCGTAGTTGTTTTTGCCGAGCAGTACTTC.

This clonotype has a count of ten or more. This rearrangement joins TRBV29-1 to TRBJ2-7, with TRBD1 identical over 10 bases. Per germline, CDR1 SQVTM and CDR2 ANQGSEA. The V segment lost 6 bases and the J segment 6 bases; nucleotides outside the gene matches: 8. CDR3 length equals 13 residues. Written as DNA, the CDR3 is TGCAGCGTAGGCTGGACAGGGGGTTCCGAGCAGTACTTC. Translation gives CSVGWTGGSEQYF.

This clonotype was seen ten or more times. The chain has TRBV5-1 and TRBJ2-7; 9 bases agree with TRBD2. The CDR3 length is 13 residues. Germline V lookup: CDR1 SGHRS, CDR2 YFSETQ. J lost 2 bases, V lost 8 bases, and 5 bases had no gene match. As DNA, the CDR3 is TGCGCCAGTAGACTAGCGGCCCCCTACGAGCAGTACTTC. Its translation: CASRLAAPYEQYF.

The chain joins TRBV6-5 to TRBJ1-2, with D possibly being TRBD1 (5 bases). The V and J ends lost 3 bases and 8 bases respectively, with 13 bases between them. The CDR3 totals 13 residues. Germline CDR1 reads MNHEY; CDR2 reads SVGAGI. CDR3 coding DNA: TGTGCCAGCAGTTATCCGGGGGACGGAGGCTACACCTTC. The encoded protein is CASSYPGDGGYTF.

For this clonotype: This may be a read error: a much more frequent sequence differs by one nucleotide. The chain carries TRBV12-3 or TRBV12-4 and TRBJ2-2, with 14 bases matching TRBD2. The CDR3 loop spans 15 amino acids. V shed 8 bases, J shed 7 bases, and the junction held 6 bases outside the gene matches. DNA for the CDR3: TGTGCCAGCTGGACTAGCGGGGGGTATGGCGGGGAGCTGTTTTTT. Translation: CASWTSGGYGGELFF.

This chain joins TRBV27 and TRBJ2-7; D call uncertain. CDR1 is MNHEY, CDR2 SMNVEV, per germline (reference sequence). Trimming pared 0 bases from V and 4 bases from J, leaving 10 bases between. This CDR3 comprises 14 residues. CDR3 loop: CASSLSPPPYEQYF. CDR3 in DNA: TGTGCCAGCAGTTTATCCCCTCCCCCTTACGAGCAGTACTTC.

Many counts were recorded for this clonotype. The rearrangement joins TRBV4-1 to TRBJ2-7; TRBD1 might be the D (5 bases). Germline V gene data show CDR1 as MGHRA and CDR2 as YSYEKL. The V end lost 0 bases, the J end lost 5 bases, and 17 bases lay between the germline ends. The CDR3 runs to 16 residues. CDR3 residues: CASSQDQAGWSDEQYF. The CDR3 nucleotides are TGCGCCAGCAGCCAAGATCAGGCAGGGTGGTCAGACGAGCAGTACTTC.

This clonotype was seen a handful of times. The genes are TRBV7-9 and TRBJ1-5, with D perhaps matching TRBD1 (6 bases). This CDR3 region has 15 residues. V was trimmed by 7 bases and J by 3 bases, leaving 16 bases between them. Germline CDR1 SEHNR, CDR2 FQNEAQ (reference sequence). For the CDR3, the DNA is TGTGCCAGCAACCTCGTGGGACAACTCAATCAGCCCCAGCATTTT. It translates to CASNLVGQLNQPQHF.

As regards this clonotype: A read error may explain this, as a much larger clone is one base away. The chain couples TRBV10-3 to TRBJ1-1; D ambiguous. From germline, CDR1 is ENHRY and CDR2 SYGVKD. V gave up 4 bases and J gave up 11 bases, with 14 bases separating them. There are 12 residues in the CDR3. In DNA, the CDR3 is TGTGCCATCAGTGGCTCCGGGTCGAGTGCTTTCTTT. The encoded protein is CAISGSGSSAFF.

This clonotype appeared a few times. The chain links TRBV6-1 to TRBJ1-2, with no clear D. Trimming took 10 bases from V and 3 from J, leaving 9 bases between them. CDR1 and CDR2 (germline): MNHNS, SASEGT. The CDR3 consists of 11 residues. CDR3 coding DNA: TGTGCCAAGTGTTTGGACTATGGCTACACCTTC. This translates into CAKCLDYGYTF.

The rearrangement uses TRBV19 and TRBJ1-5; D not certain. CDR3 length: 14 residues. Per germline, CDR1 LNHDA and CDR2 SQIVND (reference sequence). Trimming took 3 bases from V and 6 from J, leaving 12 bases between them. This CDR3 is CASSMGRDPQPQHF. The CDR3 nucleotides are TGTGCCAGTAGTATGGGAAGGGATCCTCAGCCCCAGCATTTT.

This clonotype was seen at least ten times. The rearrangement links TRBV30 to TRBJ2-7; 9 bases are shared with TRBD2. Germline values: CDR1 GTSNPN, CDR2 SVGIG (reference sequence). V gave up 4 bases and J gave up 5 bases; unmatched junction bases: 6. The CDR3 runs 13 residues. This CDR3 reads CAWKAGGRHEQYF. CDR3 nucleotides: TGTGCCTGGAAGGCGGGGGGGCGGCACGAGCAGTACTTC. Supplemented by reference TRBV30 and TRBJ2-7, the full variable domain reads SQTIHQWPATLVQPVGSPLSLECTVEGTSNPNLYWYRQAAGRGLQLLFYSVGIGQISSEVPQNLSASRPQDRQFILSSKKLLLSDSGFYLCAWKAGGRHEQYFGPGTRLTVT.

This clonotype was detected ten times or more. The rearrangement joins TRBV6-1 to TRBJ1-2, with TRBD1 matching 12 bases. The CDR3 is 13 residues long. V lost 6 bases to trimming and J lost 8 bases; unmatched junction nucleotides: 4. Germline assignment: CDR1 MNHNS and CDR2 SASEGT. The DNA of the CDR3 is TGTGCCAGCAGAGGGACAGGGGGCGAGGGCTACACCTTC. It codes for CASRGTGGEGYTF.

This clonotype was recorded at least ten times. The genes are TRBV6-5 and TRBJ1-2; D not resolved. CDR1 is MNHEY and CDR2 is SVGAGI in the germline V gene. Trimming left V 6 bases short and J 5 bases short, with 7 bases between. This CDR3 has 11 amino acids. The CDR3 loop is CASSPSYGYTF. In DNA, the CDR3 is TGTGCCAGCAGCCCTTCGTATGGCTACACCTTC.

This clonotype came up many times. The chain couples TRBV27 to TRBJ2-5; unclear D gene. V was cut by 0 bases and J by 5 bases, with 13 bases left in between. From germline, CDR1 is MNHEY and CDR2 SMNVEV (reference sequence). This CDR3 has 15 residues. For the CDR3, the DNA is TGTGCCAGCAGTTTATCCCACCTATTAGAGGAGACCCAGTACTTC. Translating gives CASSLSHLLEETQYF.

In this sample, this clonotype turned up many times. The chain combines TRBV12-3 or TRBV12-4 with TRBJ1-3; 7 positions match TRBD1. J gave up 3 bases and V 6 bases, and 8 bases lay outside the gene matches. This CDR3 spans 15 amino acids. The CDR3 nucleotides are TGTGCCAGCAGCCGTAGACAGGGCAGTGGAAACACCATATATTTT. The encoded protein is CASSRRQGSGNTIYF.

This chain joins TRBV5-1 and TRBJ1-1, with D hard to call. The CDR3 spans 14 residues. CDR1 and CDR2 from the germline V gene are SGHRS and YFSETQ. V was pared by 4 bases and J by 6 bases, with 16 bases between. The CDR3 sequence is CASSIGGESAEAFF. The CDR3 DNA is TGCGCCAGCAGCATTGGCGGAGAGTCAGCTGAAGCTTTCTTT.

Comments on this clonotype: A read error is possible here, since a much larger clone lies one base away. The chain links TRBV20-1 to TRBJ2-5; tentative D call: TRBD2 (5 bases). CDR3 length: 13 amino acids. Per germline, CDR1 DFQATT and CDR2 SNEGSKA (reference sequence). The CDR3: CSALSGNQEAQYF. As DNA, the CDR3 is TGCAGTGCTCTTTCGGGAAACCAAGAGGCCCAGTACTTC.

There are many counts of this clonotype. The CDR3 here is CSVADRAGSPLHF. DNA of the CDR3: TGCAGCGTTGCCGACAGGGCGGGTTCACCCCTCCACTTT. The chain uses TRBV29-1 and TRBJ1-6; 7 bases are a match to TRBD1. The CDR3 runs to 13 residues. CDR1 SQVTM and CDR2 ANQGSEA come from the germline V gene. Trimming removed 4 bases from V and 9 bases from J; junction bases left unmatched: 6. Full variable domain (outside the CDR3, taken from reference TRBV29-1 and TRBJ1-6): SAVISQKPSRDICQRGTSLTIQCQVDSQVTMMFWYRQQPGQSLTLIATANQGSEATYESGFVIDKFPISRPNLTFSTLTVSNMSPEDSSIYLCSVADRAGSPLHFGNGTRLTVT.

This clonotype was counted at least ten times. This rearrangement joins TRBV30 to TRBJ2-4; 10 positions agree with TRBD1. The germline gives CDR1 GTSNPN, CDR2 SVGIG (reference sequence). V was pared by 3 bases and J by 2 bases, with 7 bases of the junction left unmatched. The CDR3 runs to 16 residues. Here the CDR3 DNA reads TGTGCCTGGAGCTCCGGACAGGGGGGACCCAAAAACATTCAGTACTTC. Its translation is CAWSSGQGGPKNIQYF.

This clonotype was detected many times. V gene TRBV9 combines with J gene TRBJ1-2; 10 positions agree with TRBD1. CDR1 and CDR2 from the germline V gene are SGDLS and YYNGEE. J was trimmed by 8 bases and V by 2 bases; bases with no gene match: 6. This CDR3 region has 14 residues. In nucleotides, the CDR3 is TGTGCCAGCAGCGTCACTGGGACAGGGGAGGGCTACACCTTC. It translates to CASSVTGTGEGYTF.

This clonotype was recorded many times. The chain joins TRBV6-1 to TRBJ1-2, with D possibly matching TRBD1 (6 bases). CDR3 length: 14 amino acids. CDR1 is MNHNS and CDR2 is SASEGT in the germline V gene. The germline V and J ends were trimmed by 1 base and 7 bases, with 13 bases remaining between them. The CDR3 bases are TGTGCCAGCAGTGAAGAGCAGGGGAAAAGTGGCTACACCTTC. Translated: CASSEEQGKSGYTF.